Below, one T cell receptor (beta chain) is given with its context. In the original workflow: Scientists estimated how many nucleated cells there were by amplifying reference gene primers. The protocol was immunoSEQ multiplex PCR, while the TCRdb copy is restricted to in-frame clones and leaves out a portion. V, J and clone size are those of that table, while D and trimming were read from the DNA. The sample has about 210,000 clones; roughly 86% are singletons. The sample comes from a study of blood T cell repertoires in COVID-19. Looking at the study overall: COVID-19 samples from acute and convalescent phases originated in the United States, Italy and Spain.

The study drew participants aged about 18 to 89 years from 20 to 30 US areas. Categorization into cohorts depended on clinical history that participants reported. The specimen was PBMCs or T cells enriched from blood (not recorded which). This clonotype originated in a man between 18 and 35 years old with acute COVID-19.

The CDR3 is CASRRGQGVNTEAFF. For the CDR3, the DNA is TGTGCCAGCAGAAGGGGACAGGGGGTGAACACTGAAGCTTTCTTT. This chain connects TRBV7-8 to TRBJ1-1, with 11 bases matching TRBD1. V gave up 6 bases and J gave up 0 bases; unmatched junction bases: 3. The germline gives CDR1 SGHVS, CDR2 FQNEAQ. The CDR3 loop spans 15 amino acids. The whole variable domain, remainder taken from reference TRBV7-8 and TRBJ1-1, is GAGVSQSPRYKVAKRGQDVALRCDPISGHVSLFWYQQALGQGPEFLTYFQNEAQLDKSGLPSDRFFAERPEGSVSTLKIQRTQQEDSAVYLCASRRGQGVNTEAFFGQGTRLTVV.